The source of this T cell receptor beta chain is a study of CD8 T cells in Susac syndrome. The authors carried out high-throughput sequencing of TCR beta. They applied it to CD8+ and CD4+ T cells obtained from blood. TEMRA cells were enriched by FACS, and CD4+ and CD8+ T cells were negatively isolated. The RNA, about 0.45 to 1 ug, was put through reverse transcription using random hexamers. Amplification of the TCR beta CDR3 was carried out by immunoSEQ multiplex PCR, which spanned a total of 54 Vbeta and 13 Jbeta segments. A single record per CDR3 protein comes from TCRdb applying MiXCR to the immunoSEQ multiplex PCR reads. The data hold around 300,000 distinct CDR3 sequences, with about 91% observed a single time. V was trimmed by 1 base and J by 2 bases, leaving 7 bases between them. This CDR3 is built from 13 residues. The germline CDR1 and CDR2 sequences are DFQATT and SNEGSKA (reference sequence).

The J gene is TRBJ2-3, the V gene TRBV20-1; D unresolved. This sequence originates from a human donor with multiple sclerosis. Specimen: CD4+ T cells from PBMCs. The CDR3 here is CSARAGPTDTQYF. CDR3 DNA sequence: TGCAGTGCTAGAGCGGGTCCCACAGATACGCAGTATTTT.